The clone carrying this TCR beta chain appeared a few times. Antigen specificity is unknown. This sample's treatment: oral pan-JAK inhibitor, 5-10 mg twice daily. Those with alopecia areata gave lesional scalp punch biopsies and peripheral blood. V gave up 5 bases and J gave up 3 bases; unmatched junction bases: 13. Germline V gives CDR1 SQVTM, CDR2 ANQGSEA. This CDR3 spans 17 amino acids. The entry originates in a study of CD8+ T cells in alopecia areata. On the study more broadly: Treatment of the treated patients consisted of oral tofacitinib, 5 to 10 mg twice daily.

General study results and limits: Throughout tofacitinib, many expanded lesional clones continued to persist in scalp and blood. For baseline CD8+ expansion, any link to response stays uncertain with one nonresponder.

RNA was isolated and reverse transcribed to cDNA, the sequencing template. Profiling relied on immunoSEQ multiplex PCR, and the TCRdb table lists in-frame clones only, not all of them. In the table there are about 200,000 clones, less than 45% of which are singletons. This receptor was obtained from a human donor with alopecia areata. The chain carries TRBV29-1 and TRBJ2-7; 13 bases are a match to TRBD2. Specimen: CD4+ T cells sorted from blood, collected at approximately week 30, from a patient treated with tofacitinib. The CDR3 region is CSVTGTSGTSRNYEQYF. The CDR3 DNA follows: TGCAGCGTTACCGGGACTAGCGGGACCTCACGGAACTACGAGCAGTACTTC.